These 29 T cell receptor beta chains came from one sample sequenced in a study of shared clonotypes between healthy human individuals. Libraries were prepared by immunoSEQ multiplex PCR; TCRdb keeps only in-frame clonotypes and omits some of them. This sample has about 2.4 million clones, with 80% to 95% found just once. Sequencing input: naive CD4+ T cells from PBMCs. Described subset: CD45RA+ positively selected. The receptors shown here come from a young man in good health. Some clones in this sample may be carry-over from other donors' samples.

This sequence joins TRBV28 and TRBJ1-2, with 7 bases matching TRBD1. This CDR3 contains 12 residues. J lost 6 bases, V lost 6 bases, and 4 bases had no gene match. The germline V gene has CDR1 MDHEN and CDR2 SYDVKM. In DNA form, the CDR3 reads TGTGCCAGCAGCCCACAGGGGCATGGCTACACCTTC. This translates into CASSPQGHGYTF.

V gene TRBV7-3 combines with J gene TRBJ2-1; D may correspond to TRBD1 or TRBD2 (6 bases each). Germline loops: CDR1 SGHTA, CDR2 FQGTGA. This CDR3 region has 16 residues. Trimming shortened V by 4 bases and J by 0 bases, and 13 bases separated the two germline ends. Here the CDR3 DNA reads TGTGCCAGCAGCTCCCAGGGGAGGAGCTCCTACAATGAGCAGTTCTTC. This sequence encodes CASSSQGRSSYNEQFF.

The chain combines TRBV18 with TRBJ2-5, with 12 bases fitting TRBD1. Looked up from germline, CDR1 is KGHSH and CDR2 is LQKENI. V shed 5 bases and J 5 bases; nucleotides not matched to a gene: 6. The CDR3 runs to 15 residues. The chain's CDR3 is CASSTGQGATETQYF. DNA for the CDR3: TGTGCCAGCTCAACGGGACAGGGGGCAACGGAGACCCAGTACTTC.

The genes are TRBV6-1 and TRBJ1-2; D perhaps matches TRBD1 (5 bases). From germline, CDR1 is MNHNS and CDR2 SASEGT. This CDR3 has 13 amino acids. The V end was cut by 7 bases, the J end by 2 bases, with 11 bases between. The CDR3 spells CASITDRNYGYTF. The CDR3 DNA reads TGTGCCAGCATCACAGACAGAAACTATGGCTACACCTTC.

The chain uses TRBV10-3 and TRBJ1-3; D possibly corresponds to TRBD1 (5 bases). Trimming took off 6 bases at V and 4 bases at J, with 13 bases between the two ends. Germline V CDR1 and CDR2: ENHRY, SYGVKD. The CDR3 has 14 residues. The CDR3 region is CAISEDRSGNTIYF. Written as DNA, the CDR3 is TGTGCCATCAGCGAAGACAGAAGCGGAAACACCATATATTTT.

The V call is TRBV30, the J call TRBJ2-5; TRBD2 is a possible D gene (7 bases). The DNA end is a closer match to TRBJ2-7, so the J assignment may be wrong. There are 12 residues in the CDR3. CDR1 and CDR2 from the germline V gene are GTSNPN and SVGIG (reference sequence). The DNA of the CDR3 is TGTGCCGGGGGGGGGCCCCCCTACGAGCAGTACTTC. This translates into CAGGGPPYEQYF.

Of note for this clone: This same CDR3 is encoded by further DNA sequences in the sample. The chain is built from TRBV4-3 and TRBJ2-7; perhaps TRBD2 as D (6 bases). The length of the CDR3 is 13 residues. CDR1 and CDR2 from the germline V gene are LGHNA and YSLEER. The ends were cut back, 1 base at V and 6 bases at J, with 10 bases in the middle. CDR3 residues: CASSQVGGSEQYF. The CDR3 coding sequence is TGCGCCAGCAGCCAAGTGGGGGGTTCCGAGCAGTACTTC.

CDR3 residues: CASSSEMSGEKLFF. In DNA, the CDR3 is TGTGCCAGCAGCTCGGAGATGTCGGGGGAAAAACTGTTTTTT. The gene calls are TRBV5-4 and TRBJ1-4; D is unresolved. The CDR3 is 14 residues long. The germline V gene encodes CDR1 SGHNT and CDR2 YYREEE (reference sequence). Deletions cut 3 bases from V and 8 bases from J, with 14 bases between.

The J gene is TRBJ2-5, the V gene TRBV2; no firm D call. Germline lookup yields CDR1 SNHLY and CDR2 FYNNEI. V lost 5 bases to trimming and J lost 9 bases, with 13 bases between them. This CDR3 spans 12 amino acids. The DNA for the CDR3 is TGTGCCAGCAGTCCGGCCGGTGATCCCCAGTACTTC. The encoded protein is CASSPAGDPQYF.

The V and J genes are TRBV7-6 and TRBJ2-1; D is possibly TRBD2 (6 bases). In germline, CDR1 is SGHVS, CDR2 FNYEAQ. V was shortened by 5 bases and J by 0 bases, with 14 bases between the two germline ends. The CDR3 runs 16 residues. The CDR3 bases are TGTGCCAGCAGCAACCCCGGGAGTCGCTCCTACAATGAGCAGTTCTTC. It codes for CASSNPGSRSYNEQFF.

The CDR3 is CAWTLGTSYEQYF. CDR3 nucleotide sequence: TGTGCCTGGACTTTGGGAACCTCCTACGAGCAGTACTTC. This chain connects TRBV30 to TRBJ2-7; no clear D gene. The CDR3 contains 13 residues. The V end lost 4 bases, the J end lost 0 bases, and 10 bases lay between the germline ends. The germline gives CDR1 GTSNPN, CDR2 SVGIG (reference sequence). Combining the CDR3 with reference TRBV30 and TRBJ2-7 gives the whole variable domain SQTIHQWPATLVQPVGSPLSLECTVEGTSNPNLYWYRQAAGRGLQLLFYSVGIGQISSEVPQNLSASRPQDRQFILSSKKLLLSDSGFYLCAWTLGTSYEQYFGPGTRLTVT.

The V call is TRBV27, the J call TRBJ1-5; D unclear. V dropped 2 bases and J dropped 0 bases, with 8 bases sitting between them. The length of the CDR3 is 15 residues. From germline, CDR1 is MNHEY and CDR2 SMNVEV (reference sequence). CDR3: CASSLGRNSNQPQHF. The CDR3 DNA follows: TGTGCCAGCAGTTTAGGCAGAAATAGCAATCAGCCCCAGCATTTT.

Regarding this clone: Other DNA sequences in the same sample also yield this CDR3. The genes are TRBV18 and TRBJ1-1; 8 bases map to TRBD1. Germline CDR1 and CDR2: KGHSH and LQKENI. Unmatched junction bases numbered 0, after V lost 2 bases and J lost 1 base. The CDR3 has 14 amino acids. The DNA for the CDR3 is TGTGCCAGCTCACCAGGGACAGGGAACACTGAAGCTTTCTTT. It is translated as CASSPGTGNTEAFF.

As regards this clone: The sample contains more than one DNA sequence encoding this CDR3. This sequence joins TRBV29-1 and TRBJ1-5; the D gene is possibly TRBD1 (5 bases). The CDR3 spans 12 residues. Trimming shortened V by 6 bases and J by 4 bases, and 10 bases separated the two germline ends. The germline CDR1 and CDR2 sequences are SQVTM and ANQGSEA. CDR3 in amino acids: CSVGGVNQPQHF. CDR3 DNA sequence: TGCAGCGTCGGGGGGGTAAATCAGCCCCAGCATTTT.

The chain uses TRBV6-6 and TRBJ1-2; D is perhaps TRBD1 (6 bases). V lost 7 bases to trimming and J lost 8 bases, with 11 bases between them. Looked up from germline, CDR1 is MNHNY and CDR2 is SVGAGI (reference sequence). The CDR3 is 11 amino acids. The CDR3 here is CASMTGEGYTF. In DNA form, the CDR3 reads TGTGCCAGCATGACAGGTGAAGGCTACACCTTC.

The V gene is TRBV19, the J gene TRBJ2-5; D not resolved. CDR3 length: 14 amino acids. V lost 3 bases to trimming and J lost 4 bases, with 12 bases between them. Germline V lookup: CDR1 LNHDA, CDR2 SQIVND (reference sequence). This CDR3 reads CASSIRGSGETQYF. For the CDR3, the DNA is TGTGCCAGTAGTATCCGCGGATCGGGAGAGACCCAGTACTTC.

This clone was seen only once. The same CDR3 arises from other DNA sequences in this sample as well. The rearrangement uses TRBV18 and TRBJ1-4; D gene ambiguous. V gave up 3 bases and J gave up 0 bases, with 5 bases separating them. The CDR3 is 14 amino acids. Per germline, CDR1 KGHSH and CDR2 LQKENI. DNA for the CDR3: TGTGCCAGCTCACCCGTCGCAACTAATGAAAAACTGTTTTTT. It is translated as CASSPVATNEKLFF. The variable domain in full, completed from reference TRBV18 and TRBJ1-4, reads NAGVMQNPRHLVRRRGQEARLRCSPMKGHSHVYWYRQLPEEGLKFMVYLQKENIIDESGMPKERFSAEFPKEGPSILRIQQVVRGDSAAYFCASSPVATNEKLFFGSGTQLSVL.

J is TRBJ2-7 and V is TRBV18; D unclear. Germline CDR1 reads KGHSH; CDR2 reads LQKENI. The CDR3 spans 16 residues. V lost 2 bases, J lost 0 bases, and 14 bases lay in between. CDR3 sequence: CASSPTVRNSSYEQYF. The DNA of the CDR3 is TGTGCCAGCTCACCAACCGTGCGGAATAGCTCCTACGAGCAGTACTTC. Supplemented by reference TRBV18 and TRBJ2-7, the full variable domain reads NAGVMQNPRHLVRRRGQEARLRCSPMKGHSHVYWYRQLPEEGLKFMVYLQKENIIDESGMPKERFSAEFPKEGPSILRIQQVVRGDSAAYFCASSPTVRNSSYEQYFGPGTRLTVT.

This clone was seen only once. The V gene is TRBV5-1, the J gene TRBJ2-2; perhaps TRBD1 as D (6 bases). Germline V gene data show CDR1 as SGHRS and CDR2 as YFSETQ. The V gene lost 0 bases and the J gene lost 5 bases, with 20 bases spanning the gap. The CDR3 has 18 residues. Here the CDR3 DNA reads TGCGCCAGCAGCTTGGATACGGCAGTGGGGGCTCTAACCGGGGAGCTGTTTTTT. As protein: CASSLDTAVGALTGELFF.

The V call is TRBV2, the J call TRBJ2-7, with D possibly being TRBD1 (6 bases). Trimming shortened V by 2 bases and J by 7 bases, and 15 bases separated the two germline ends. The CDR3 sequence is 14 residues long. Germline CDR1 SNHLY, CDR2 FYNNEI. The CDR3 DNA sequence: TGTGCCAGCAGTGAAACCCAGGGGCGGCGGGAGCAGTACTTC. It translates to CASSETQGRREQYF.

The chain's CDR3 is CASSFSATGANQPQHF. The CDR3 DNA is TGTGCCAGCAGTTTCTCCGCGACAGGAGCAAATCAGCCCCAGCATTTT. The chain is built from TRBV27 and TRBJ1-5; possibly TRBD1 for D (6 bases). The V gene's germline CDR1 is MNHEY and CDR2 SMNVEV (reference sequence). The CDR3 sequence is 16 residues long. With 3 bases removed from V and 4 bases from J, the gap between germline ends came to 16 bases.

J is TRBJ2-1 and V is TRBV6-5, with D perhaps matching TRBD1 (5 bases). This CDR3 spans 15 amino acids. The ends were cut back, 2 bases at V and 5 bases at J, with 13 bases in the middle. CDR1 is MNHEY, CDR2 SVGAGI, per germline. Here the CDR3 reads CASSYDSYLNNEQFF. The CDR3 DNA reads TGTGCCAGCAGTTACGACAGCTACCTGAACAATGAGCAGTTCTTC.

The chain links TRBV2 to TRBJ1-5, with no clear D. In germline, CDR1 is SNHLY, CDR2 FYNNEI. This CDR3 contains 13 residues. V shed 8 bases and J shed 0 bases, with 8 bases lying between them. The CDR3 loop reads CASGGYSNQPQHF. CDR3 DNA sequence: TGTGCCAGCGGAGGATATAGCAATCAGCCCCAGCATTTT. The variable domain in full, completed from reference TRBV2 and TRBJ1-5, reads EPEVTQTPSHQVTQMGQEVILRCVPISNHLYFYWYRQILGQKVEFLVSFYNNEISEKSEIFDDQFSVERPDGSNFTLKIRSTKLEDSAMYFCASGGYSNQPQHFGDGTRLSIL.

V usage is TRBV7-2 and J usage is TRBJ2-1; 8 bases map to TRBD2. V was clipped by 0 bases and J by 7 bases; unmatched bases: 8. Germline V gives CDR1 SGHTA, CDR2 FQGNSA. The CDR3 spans 16 residues. CDR3 nucleotides: TGTGCCAGCAGCTTAGCGGGGACTAGAATGTGGAATGAGCAGTTCTTC. Protein: CASSLAGTRMWNEQFF.

The chain carries TRBV7-3 and TRBJ1-1; D not resolved. Trimming cost V 0 bases and J 8 bases, with 10 bases left between them. There are 13 residues in the CDR3. Germline V gene lookup returns CDR1 SGHTA and CDR2 FQGTGA. CDR3 in amino acids: CASSLTDGGEAFF. The CDR3 bases are TGTGCCAGCAGCTTAACAGACGGTGGGGAAGCTTTCTTT.

The chain is built from TRBV11-1 and TRBJ2-1, with D hard to call. Germline assignment: CDR1 SGHAT and CDR2 FQDESV (reference sequence). The CDR3 spans 11 residues. Trimming took 5 bases from V and 5 from J, leaving 4 bases between them. DNA for the CDR3: TGTGCCAGCAGCCTGGACAATGAGCAGTTCTTC. Its translation is CASSLDNEQFF.

The chain is built from TRBV7-3 and TRBJ2-1; TRBD2 matches 7 bases. Germline V gives CDR1 SGHTA, CDR2 FQGTGA. The CDR3 loop spans 17 amino acids. Trimming cost V 2 bases and J 0 bases; bases outside gene matches: 7. CDR3 residues: CASSLLLAANSYNEQFF. DNA for the CDR3: TGTGCCAGCAGCTTACTCCTAGCGGCAAACTCCTACAATGAGCAGTTCTTC.

In its sample, this clone was seen once. The chain links TRBV7-2 to TRBJ2-2; 10 bases are shared with TRBD2. Germline V gives CDR1 SGHTA, CDR2 FQGNSA. V shed 1 base and J 3 bases; nucleotides not matched to a gene: 5. This CDR3 region has 17 residues. The CDR3 DNA reads as TGTGCCAGCAGCTTAGTCATAGCGGGAGGATACACCGGGGAGCTGTTTTTT. Encoded protein: CASSLVIAGGYTGELFF. The whole variable domain, remainder taken from reference TRBV7-2 and TRBJ2-2, is GAGVSQSPSNKVTEKGKDVELRCDPISGHTALYWYRQSLGQGLEFLIYFQGNSAPDKSGLPSDRFSAERTGGSVSTLTIQRTQQEDSAVYLCASSLVIAGGYTGELFFGEGSRLTVL.

The rearrangement links TRBV27 to TRBJ2-7; 7 nucleotides align to TRBD2. This CDR3 is 15 amino acids long. With 0 bases clipped from V and 4 bases from J, the junction kept 6 bases outside the gene matches. Germline CDR1 is MNHEY and CDR2 is SMNVEV (reference sequence). CDR3 coding DNA: TGTGCCAGCAGTTTATCCCCGGGCGGGGGATACGAGCAGTACTTC. Translation: CASSLSPGGGYEQYF.